Sequencing of this T cell receptor beta chain was carried out in a study of regulatory T cells in long-lasting Graves disease (dated by TCRdb to the early 2020s). For context, the study as a whole: To count as having persistent Graves' disease, a patient had to have received antithyroid drug treatment for over 5 years with TSH receptor autoantibodies remaining persistently positive. Peripheral blood TCR sequencing and RNA sequencing compared persistent Graves' disease patients with newly diagnosed Graves' disease patients. Antithyroid drugs had been taken for 8.5 to 12 years on average by persistent Graves' disease patients in the clinical cohort. A total of around 35 samples underwent TCR sequencing: about 13 from persistent and roughly 20 from newly diagnosed Graves' disease patients. The study was registered as a clinical trial and conducted in China.

What the time point label conveys for this sample: persistent/refractory GD, antithyroid drugs over 5 years with positive TRAb. RNA was extracted from PBMCs in TRIzol for both TCR sequencing and RNA sequencing. The diagnosis of Graves' disease followed American Thyroid Association guidelines. Patients were recruited from an endocrinology department in Xi'an, China. Each patient gave around 9 milliliters of peripheral blood, collected in an EDTA anticoagulant tube. Ficoll Paque Plus density gradient separation was used to isolate PBMCs, and no further T cell sorting was performed. An Agilent 2100 Bioanalyzer and agarose gel were used to assess RNA quality, and a NanoDrop 2000 was used to measure RNA concentration. Results the study describes overall, beyond this receptor: As a limitation, the authors acknowledged that the small sample size may reduce accuracy. Because the primary lesion, thyroid tissue, could not be accessed, the study looked at peripheral blood alone. Preferential use of TRBV28, TRBJ1-2 and TRBJ2-5 was observed in persistent disease, whereas TRBV20-1 and TRBJ2-1 were favored in newly diagnosed disease. A larger number of public clonotypes was shared among persistent patients (approximately 3,000) than among newly diagnosed patients (approximately 1,000). Compared with newly diagnosed patients, persistent Graves' disease patients had lower TCR Shannon entropy and fewer highly expanded clones, which suggests clonal expansion. Only the TCR beta chain was sequenced and analyzed.

As to this clonotype: Its cognate antigen has yet to be identified. Base qualities are not provided; no much larger clone lies one nucleotide away.

The receptor library was made with multiplex PCR. Data came from an Illumina HiSeq 4000. iRepertoire HTBI primers and Arm-PCR amplification of CDR3 regions were used to construct TCR beta libraries. Gel purification was performed on PCR products prior to sequencing. The paper's processing steps were these. A total of under 80 TRBV and about 13 TRBJ segments were identified across samples and were used for gene usage analysis of CDR3 amino acid clonotypes. Filtered high-quality paired reads were merged into contigs using COPE and FqMerger. BLAST was used to align contigs to the IMGT TRBV, TRBD and TRBJ reference genes, and CDR3 was defined following IMGT. Any clonotype with a frequency above 0.1% was counted as a highly expanded clone. Shannon entropy served as the measure of repertoire diversity, while the Gini coefficient captured V-J evenness. Clonotypes shared by more than one individual were considered public. TCRdb's own reprocessing of the public reads used fastp at Q25 and MiXCR and kept productive beta chains. Rows with one shared CDR3 protein collapse into an entry with the most common genes and DNA. The V and J calls were not made by the authors but by TCRdb's processing. Counted in this sample were some 420,000 distinct CDR3 sequences; about 20% of them appeared once. Together, the top ten hold less than 15% of the sample.

The CDR3 runs 14 amino acids, cysteine and phenylalanine included. The CDR3 DNA has 42 bases and is translated from base 1. V is reduced by 8 bases and J by 4 bases, leaving a spacing of 16 bases between them. CDR1 MDHEN and CDR2 SYDVKM were looked up in the germline V gene. The sample was peripheral blood mononuclear cells (PBMCs), taken when the disease was refractory, from a patient treated with antithyroid drugs. This TCR came from a female donor with Graves disease. The chain is encoded by TRBV28 joined to TRBJ2-3, with the D gene possibly TRBD1 or TRBD2, each one fitting 6 bases. The sequenced DNA: TGTGCCAGCTCTGAGGGGGGAGTCTCAGATACGCAGTATTTT. This sequence encodes CASSEGGVSDTQYF.